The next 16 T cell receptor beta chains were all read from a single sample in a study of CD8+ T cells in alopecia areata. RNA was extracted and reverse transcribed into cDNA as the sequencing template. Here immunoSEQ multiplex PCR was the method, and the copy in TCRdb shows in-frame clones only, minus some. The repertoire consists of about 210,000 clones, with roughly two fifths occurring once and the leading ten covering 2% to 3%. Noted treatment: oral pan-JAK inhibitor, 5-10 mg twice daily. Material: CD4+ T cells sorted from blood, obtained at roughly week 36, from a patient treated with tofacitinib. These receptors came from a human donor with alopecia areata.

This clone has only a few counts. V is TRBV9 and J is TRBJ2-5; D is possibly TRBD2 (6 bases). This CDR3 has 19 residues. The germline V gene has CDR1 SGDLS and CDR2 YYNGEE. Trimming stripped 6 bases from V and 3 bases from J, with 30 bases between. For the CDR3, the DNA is TGTGCCAGCATCCGAGTGGCGGGAAGGGCGATGTCGGCCAAAGAGACCCAGTACTTC. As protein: CASIRVAGRAMSAKETQYF.

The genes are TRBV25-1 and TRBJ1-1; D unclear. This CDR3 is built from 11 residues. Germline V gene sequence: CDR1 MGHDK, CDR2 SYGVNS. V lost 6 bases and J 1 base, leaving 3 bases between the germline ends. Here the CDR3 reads CASSRNTEAFF. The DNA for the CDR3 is TGTGCCAGCAGCCGGAACACTGAAGCTTTCTTT.

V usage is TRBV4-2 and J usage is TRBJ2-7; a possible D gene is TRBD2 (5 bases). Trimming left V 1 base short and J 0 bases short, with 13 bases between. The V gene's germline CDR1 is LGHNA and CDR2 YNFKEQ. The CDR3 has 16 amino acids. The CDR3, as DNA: TGTGCCAGCAGCCAAGTGGCGGGCGGAAGCTCCTACGAGCAGTACTTC. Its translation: CASSQVAGGSSYEQYF.

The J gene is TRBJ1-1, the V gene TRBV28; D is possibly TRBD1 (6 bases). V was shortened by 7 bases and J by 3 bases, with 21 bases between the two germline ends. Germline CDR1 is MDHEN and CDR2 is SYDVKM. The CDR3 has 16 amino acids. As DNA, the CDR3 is TGTGCCAGCAACCACCAGGGGCGGGGCAAGTACACTGAAGCTTTCTTT. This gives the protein CASNHQGRGKYTEAFF.

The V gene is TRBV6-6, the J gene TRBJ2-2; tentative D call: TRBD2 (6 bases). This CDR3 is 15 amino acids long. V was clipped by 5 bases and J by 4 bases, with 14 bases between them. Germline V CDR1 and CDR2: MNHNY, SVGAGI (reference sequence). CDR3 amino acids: CASSARAGSTGELFF. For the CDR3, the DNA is TGTGCCAGCAGTGCCAGAGCGGGTAGCACCGGGGAGCTGTTTTTT.

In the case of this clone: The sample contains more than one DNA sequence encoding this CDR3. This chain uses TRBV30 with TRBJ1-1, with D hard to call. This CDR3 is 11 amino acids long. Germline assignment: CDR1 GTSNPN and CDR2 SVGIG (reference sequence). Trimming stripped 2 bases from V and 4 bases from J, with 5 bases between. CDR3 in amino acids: CAWSLGTEAFF. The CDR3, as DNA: TGTGCCTGGAGTTTGGGCACTGAAGCTTTCTTT.

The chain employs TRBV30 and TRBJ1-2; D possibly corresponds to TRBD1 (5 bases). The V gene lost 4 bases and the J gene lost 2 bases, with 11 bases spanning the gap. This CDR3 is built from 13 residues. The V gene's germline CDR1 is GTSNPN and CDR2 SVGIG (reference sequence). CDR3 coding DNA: TGTGCCTGGATTCGGACACCCAACTATGGCTACACCTTC. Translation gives CAWIRTPNYGYTF.

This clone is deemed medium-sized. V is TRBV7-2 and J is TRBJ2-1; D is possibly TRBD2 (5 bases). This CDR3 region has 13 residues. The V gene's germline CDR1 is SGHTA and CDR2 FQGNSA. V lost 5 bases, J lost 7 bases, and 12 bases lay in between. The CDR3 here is CASSRITRNEQFF. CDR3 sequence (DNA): TGTGCCAGCAGCCGAATAACTAGGAATGAGCAGTTCTTC. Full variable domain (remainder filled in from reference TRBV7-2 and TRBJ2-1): GAGVSQSPSNKVTEKGKDVELRCDPISGHTALYWYRQSLGQGLEFLIYFQGNSAPDKSGLPSDRFSAERTGGSVSTLTIQRTQQEDSAVYLCASSRITRNEQFFGPGTRLTVL.

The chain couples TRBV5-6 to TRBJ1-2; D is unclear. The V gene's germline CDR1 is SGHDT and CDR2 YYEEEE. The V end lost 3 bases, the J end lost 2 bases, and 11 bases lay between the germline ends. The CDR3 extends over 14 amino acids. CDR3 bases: TGTGCCAGCAGCTGGGAGCCCATCAACTATGGCTACACCTTC. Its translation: CASSWEPINYGYTF.

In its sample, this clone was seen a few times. The CDR3 DNA reads as TGCAGCGTCGCCAAGACAGATACGCAGTATTTT. Translating gives CSVAKTDTQYF. V gene TRBV29-1 combines with J gene TRBJ2-3; D is ambiguous. This CDR3 comprises 11 residues. V gave up 6 bases and J gave up 3 bases, with 7 bases separating them. The germline V gene has CDR1 SQVTM and CDR2 ANQGSEA.

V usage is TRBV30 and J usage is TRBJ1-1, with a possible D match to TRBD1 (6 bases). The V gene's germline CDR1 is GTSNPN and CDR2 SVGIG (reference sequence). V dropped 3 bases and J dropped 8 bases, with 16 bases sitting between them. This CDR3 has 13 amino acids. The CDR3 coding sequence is TGTGCCTGGAGCGGGGACACAGGGCCAGAAGCTTTCTTT. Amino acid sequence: CAWSGDTGPEAFF.

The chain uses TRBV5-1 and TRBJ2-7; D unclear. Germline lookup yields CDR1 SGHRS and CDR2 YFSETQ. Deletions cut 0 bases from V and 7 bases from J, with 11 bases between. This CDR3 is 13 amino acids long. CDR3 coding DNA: TGCGCCAGCAGCTTGGCCAACTCCGGGGAGCAGTACTTC. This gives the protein CASSLANSGEQYF.

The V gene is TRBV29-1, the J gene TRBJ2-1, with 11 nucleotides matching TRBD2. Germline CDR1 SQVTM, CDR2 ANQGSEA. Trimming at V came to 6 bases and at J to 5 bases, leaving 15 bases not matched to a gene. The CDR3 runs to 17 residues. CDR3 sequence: CSVAQISLAGGNNEQFF. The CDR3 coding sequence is TGCAGCGTCGCACAGATTTCCCTAGCGGGAGGTAACAATGAGCAGTTCTTC.

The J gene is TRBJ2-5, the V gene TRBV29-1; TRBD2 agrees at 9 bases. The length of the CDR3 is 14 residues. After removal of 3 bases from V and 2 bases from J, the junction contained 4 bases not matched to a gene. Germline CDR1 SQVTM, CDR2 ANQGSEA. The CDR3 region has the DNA TGCAGCGTTGACTATCTAGCGGGGCAAGAGACCCAGTACTTC. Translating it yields CSVDYLAGQETQYF.

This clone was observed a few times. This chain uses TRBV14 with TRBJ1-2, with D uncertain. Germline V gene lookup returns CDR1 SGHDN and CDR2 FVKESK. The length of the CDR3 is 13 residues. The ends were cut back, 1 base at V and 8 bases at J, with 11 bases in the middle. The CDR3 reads CASSQGYGGGYTF. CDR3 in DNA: TGTGCCAGCAGCCAAGGTTACGGAGGGGGCTACACCTTC.

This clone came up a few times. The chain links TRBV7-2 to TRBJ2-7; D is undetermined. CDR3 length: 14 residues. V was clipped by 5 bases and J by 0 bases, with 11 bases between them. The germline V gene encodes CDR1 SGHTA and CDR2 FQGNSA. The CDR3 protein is CASSPYQNSYEQYF. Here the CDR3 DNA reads TGTGCCAGCAGCCCATATCAGAACTCCTACGAGCAGTACTTC. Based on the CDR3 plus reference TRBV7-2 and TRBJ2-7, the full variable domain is GAGVSQSPSNKVTEKGKDVELRCDPISGHTALYWYRQSLGQGLEFLIYFQGNSAPDKSGLPSDRFSAERTGGSVSTLTIQRTQQEDSAVYLCASSPYQNSYEQYFGPGTRLTVT.